The clone carrying this TCR beta chain was observed once. These data are taken from a study of CD8+ T cells in alopecia areata. Isolated RNA was reverse transcribed into cDNA used as the sequencing template. Some clones are missing from TCRdb's copy, which holds only in-frame ones; the method was immunoSEQ multiplex PCR. The sample lists about 150,000 clones; about 87% were seen once. The sample in question was CD8+ T cells sorted from blood, obtained at week 0. The receptor was derived from a human donor with alopecia areata.

The CDR3 reads CSVETSGRVWNEQFF. The CDR3 DNA follows: TGCAGCGTTGAGACTAGCGGGAGGGTATGGAATGAGCAGTTCTTC. The rearrangement uses TRBV29-1 and TRBJ2-1, with 14 positions matching TRBD2. The CDR3 is 15 residues long. Germline-derived CDR1 and CDR2 are SQVTM and ANQGSEA. The J segment lost 7 bases and the V segment lost 3 bases, leaving 5 bases of the junction unmatched.